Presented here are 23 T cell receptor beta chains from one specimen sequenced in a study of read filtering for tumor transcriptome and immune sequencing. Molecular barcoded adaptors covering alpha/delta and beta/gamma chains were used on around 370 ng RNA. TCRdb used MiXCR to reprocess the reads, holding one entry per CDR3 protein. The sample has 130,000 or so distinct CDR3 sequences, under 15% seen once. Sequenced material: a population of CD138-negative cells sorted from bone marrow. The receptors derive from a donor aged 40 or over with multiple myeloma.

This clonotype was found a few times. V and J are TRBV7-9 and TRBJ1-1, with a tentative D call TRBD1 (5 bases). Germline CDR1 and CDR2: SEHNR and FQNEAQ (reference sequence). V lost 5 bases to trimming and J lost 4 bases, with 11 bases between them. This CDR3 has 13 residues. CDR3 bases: TGTGCCAGCAGCGAGACAGTGAGCACTGAAGCTTTCTTT. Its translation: CASSETVSTEAFF.

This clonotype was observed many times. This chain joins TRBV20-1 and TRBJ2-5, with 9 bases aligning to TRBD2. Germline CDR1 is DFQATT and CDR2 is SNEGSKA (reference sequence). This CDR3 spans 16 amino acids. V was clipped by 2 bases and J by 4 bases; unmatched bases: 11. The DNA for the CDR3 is TGCAGTGCTAGAAACCTAGGGACTAGCTTGGGAGAGACCCAGTACTTC. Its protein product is CSARNLGTSLGETQYF.

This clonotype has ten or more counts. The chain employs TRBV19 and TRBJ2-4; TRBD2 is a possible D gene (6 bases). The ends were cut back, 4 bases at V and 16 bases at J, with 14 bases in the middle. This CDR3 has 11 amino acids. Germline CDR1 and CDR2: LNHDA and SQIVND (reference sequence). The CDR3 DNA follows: TGTGCCAGTAGTACCACGGACGGGACTTACTTC. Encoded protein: CASSTTDGTYF.

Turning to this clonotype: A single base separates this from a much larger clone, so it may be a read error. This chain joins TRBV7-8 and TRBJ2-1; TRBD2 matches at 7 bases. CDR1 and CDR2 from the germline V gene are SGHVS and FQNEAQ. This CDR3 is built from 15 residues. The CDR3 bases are TGTGCCAGCAGCTCCTCGGGGGGATCCTTTGATGAGCGGTTCTTC. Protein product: CASSSSGGSFDERFF.

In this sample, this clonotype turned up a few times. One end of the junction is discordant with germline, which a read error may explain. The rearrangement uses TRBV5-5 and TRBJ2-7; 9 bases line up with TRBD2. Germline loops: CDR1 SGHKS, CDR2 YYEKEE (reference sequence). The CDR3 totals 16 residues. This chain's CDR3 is CAGSRQLAGEVYEQYF. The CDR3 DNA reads TGTGCCGGCAGCCGGCAGTTAGCGGGAGAAGTCTACGAGCAGTACTTC.

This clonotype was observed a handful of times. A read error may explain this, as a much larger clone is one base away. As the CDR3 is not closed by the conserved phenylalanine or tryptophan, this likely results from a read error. CDR3 residues: CASSLYSRIREGPSYEQYS. Here the CDR3 DNA reads TGTGCCAGCAGCTTATATTCTAGGATCAGGGAAGGACCCTCGTACGAGCAGTACTCC. V and J are TRBV7-2 and TRBJ2-7; tentatively, D is TRBD1 (5 bases). This CDR3 contains 19 residues. V was pared by 2 bases and J by 4 bases, with 27 bases between. Germline V gives CDR1 SGHTA, CDR2 FQGNSA.

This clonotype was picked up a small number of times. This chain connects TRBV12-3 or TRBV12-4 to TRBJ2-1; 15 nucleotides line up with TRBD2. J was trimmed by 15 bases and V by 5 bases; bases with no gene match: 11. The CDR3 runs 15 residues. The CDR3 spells CASSAGLAGGPPGFF. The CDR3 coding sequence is TGTGCCAGCAGTGCAGGACTAGCGGGAGGGCCCCCAGGGTTCTTC.

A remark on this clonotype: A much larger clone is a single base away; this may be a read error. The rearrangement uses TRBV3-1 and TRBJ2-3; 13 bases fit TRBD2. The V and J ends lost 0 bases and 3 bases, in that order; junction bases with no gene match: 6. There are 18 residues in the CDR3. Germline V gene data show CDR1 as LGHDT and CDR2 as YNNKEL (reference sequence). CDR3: CASSQEWTSGGRTDTQYF. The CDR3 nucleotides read TGTGCCAGCAGCCAAGAATGGACTAGCGGGGGTAGGACAGATACGCAGTATTTT.

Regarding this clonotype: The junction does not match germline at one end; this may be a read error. The DNA for the CDR3 is TGCAGTGCTAGAGGGGTATGGAGAGGTAATGAGCAGCTCTTC. Residues: CSARGVWRGNEQLF. This chain links TRBV20-1 with TRBJ2-1; D is unclear. This CDR3 contains 14 residues. From germline, CDR1 is DFQATT and CDR2 SNEGSKA (reference sequence).

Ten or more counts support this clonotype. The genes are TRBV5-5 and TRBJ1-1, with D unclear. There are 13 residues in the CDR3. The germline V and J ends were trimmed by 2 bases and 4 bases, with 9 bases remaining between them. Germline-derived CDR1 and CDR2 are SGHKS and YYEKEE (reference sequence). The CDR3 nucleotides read TGTGCCAGCAGCTTTCCAATGGTCACTGAAGCTTTCTTT. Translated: CASSFPMVTEAFF.

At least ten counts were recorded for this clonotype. The CDR3 DNA is TGTGCCAGCAGCTCCCGGGGACCGGGTGAGCAGTTCTTC. Translation: CASSSRGPGEQFF. The chain has TRBV7-2 and TRBJ2-1; D is perhaps TRBD1 or TRBD2 (5 bases each). Germline V gene sequence: CDR1 SGHTA, CDR2 FQGNSA. The CDR3 runs to 13 residues. V lost 4 bases and J lost 9, with 13 bases in between. The variable domain in full, completed from reference TRBV7-2 and TRBJ2-1, reads GAGVSQSPSNKVTEKGKDVELRCDPISGHTALYWYRQSLGQGLEFLIYFQGNSAPDKSGLPSDRFSAERTGGSVSTLTIQRTQQEDSAVYLCASSSRGPGEQFFGPGTRLTVL.

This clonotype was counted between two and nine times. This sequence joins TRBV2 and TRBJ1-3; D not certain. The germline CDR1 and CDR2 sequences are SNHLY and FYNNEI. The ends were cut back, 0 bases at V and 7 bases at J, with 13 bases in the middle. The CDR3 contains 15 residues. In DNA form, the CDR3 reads TGTGCCAGCAGTGAAGCGAGCAGATTAAGTAACACCATATATTTT. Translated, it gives CASSEASRLSNTIYF.

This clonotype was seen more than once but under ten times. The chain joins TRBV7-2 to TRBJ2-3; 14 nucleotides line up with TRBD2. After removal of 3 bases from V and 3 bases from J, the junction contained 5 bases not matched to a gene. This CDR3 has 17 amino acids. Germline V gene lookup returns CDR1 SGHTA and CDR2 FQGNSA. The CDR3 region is CASSLAGTSGGTDTQYF. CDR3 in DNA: TGTGCCAGCAGCTTGGCCGGGACTAGCGGGGGTACAGATACGCAGTATTTT.

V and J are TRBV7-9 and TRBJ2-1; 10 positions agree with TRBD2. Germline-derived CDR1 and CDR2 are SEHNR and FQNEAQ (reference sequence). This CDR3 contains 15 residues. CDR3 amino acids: CVCTTAGGTDNEQFF. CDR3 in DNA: TGTGTCTGCACCACAGCGGGAGGGACCGACAATGAGCAGTTCTTC.

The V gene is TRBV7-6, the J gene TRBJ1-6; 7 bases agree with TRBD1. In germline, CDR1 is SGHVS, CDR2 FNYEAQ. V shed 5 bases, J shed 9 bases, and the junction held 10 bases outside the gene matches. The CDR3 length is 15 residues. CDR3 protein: CASSHRQGGSSPLHF. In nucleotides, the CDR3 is TGTGCCAGCAGCCACCGACAGGGAGGGAGTTCACCCCTCCACTTT. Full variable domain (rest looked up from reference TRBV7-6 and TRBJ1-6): GAGVSQSPRYKVTKRGQDVALRCDPISGHVSLYWYRQALGQGPEFLTYFNYEAQQDKSGLPNDRFSAERPEGSISTLTIQRTEQRDSAMYRCASSHRQGGSSPLHFGNGTRLTVT.

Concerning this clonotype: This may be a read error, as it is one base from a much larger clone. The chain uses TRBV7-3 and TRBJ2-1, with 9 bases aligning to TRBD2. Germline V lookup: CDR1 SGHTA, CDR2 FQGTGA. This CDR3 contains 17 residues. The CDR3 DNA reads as TGTGCCAGCGGCTTAGAGGGGCTAGCGGGAAGCTACAATGAGCAGTTCTTC. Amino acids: CASGLEGLAGSYNEQFF.

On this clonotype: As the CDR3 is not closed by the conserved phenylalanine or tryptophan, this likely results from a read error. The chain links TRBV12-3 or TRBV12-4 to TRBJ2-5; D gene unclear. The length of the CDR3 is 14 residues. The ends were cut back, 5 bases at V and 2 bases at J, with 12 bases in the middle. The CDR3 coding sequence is TGTGCCAGCAGTCTAATTCAAGGGCAAGAGACCCAGTACCTC. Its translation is CASSLIQGQETQYL.

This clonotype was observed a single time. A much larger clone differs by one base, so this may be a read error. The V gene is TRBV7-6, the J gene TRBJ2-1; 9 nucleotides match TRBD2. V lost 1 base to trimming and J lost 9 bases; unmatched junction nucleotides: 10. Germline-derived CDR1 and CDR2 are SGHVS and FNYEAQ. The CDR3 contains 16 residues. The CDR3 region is CASSLGREGRSGEQFF. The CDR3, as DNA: TGTGCCAGCAGCTTAGGGCGGGAGGGCCGGAGTGGTGAGCAGTTCTTC.

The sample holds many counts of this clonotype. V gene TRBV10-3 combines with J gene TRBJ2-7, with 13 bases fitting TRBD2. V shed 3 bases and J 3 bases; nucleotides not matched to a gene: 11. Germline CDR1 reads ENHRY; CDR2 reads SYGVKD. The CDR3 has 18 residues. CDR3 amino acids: CAISEELAGGPGRYEQYF. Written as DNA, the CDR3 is TGTGCCATCAGTGAAGAACTAGCGGGAGGGCCGGGCCGCTACGAGCAGTACTTC.

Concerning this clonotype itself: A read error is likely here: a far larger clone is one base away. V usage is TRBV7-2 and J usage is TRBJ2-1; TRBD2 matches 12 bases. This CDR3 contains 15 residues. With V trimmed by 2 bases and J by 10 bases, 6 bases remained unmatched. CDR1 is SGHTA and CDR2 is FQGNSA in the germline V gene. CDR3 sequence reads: CASSLLTSGSLEQFF. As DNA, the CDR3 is TGTGCCAGCAGCTTACTGACTAGCGGGAGCCTAGAGCAGTTCTTC.

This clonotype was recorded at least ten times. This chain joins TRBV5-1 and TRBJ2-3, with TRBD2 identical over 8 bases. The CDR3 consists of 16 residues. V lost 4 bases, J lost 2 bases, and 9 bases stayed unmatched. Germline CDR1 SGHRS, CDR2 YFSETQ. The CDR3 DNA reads TGCGCCAGCAGCCCGACAAGCGGGGGCATCACAGATACGCAGTATTTT. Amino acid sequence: CASSPTSGGITDTQYF. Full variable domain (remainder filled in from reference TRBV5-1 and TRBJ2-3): KAGVTQTPRYLIKTRGQQVTLSCSPISGHRSVSWYQQTPGQGLQFLFEYFSETQRNKGNFPGRFSGRQFSNSRSEMNVSTLELGDSALYLCASSPTSGGITDTQYFGPGTRLTVL.

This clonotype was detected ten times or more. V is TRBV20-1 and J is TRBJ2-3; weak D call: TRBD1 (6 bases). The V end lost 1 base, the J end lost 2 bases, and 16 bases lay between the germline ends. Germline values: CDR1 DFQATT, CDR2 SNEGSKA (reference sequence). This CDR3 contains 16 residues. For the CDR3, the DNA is TGCAGTGCTAGAGGGGGGCGGTTACTCTACACAGATACGCAGTATTTT. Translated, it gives CSARGGRLLYTDTQYF.

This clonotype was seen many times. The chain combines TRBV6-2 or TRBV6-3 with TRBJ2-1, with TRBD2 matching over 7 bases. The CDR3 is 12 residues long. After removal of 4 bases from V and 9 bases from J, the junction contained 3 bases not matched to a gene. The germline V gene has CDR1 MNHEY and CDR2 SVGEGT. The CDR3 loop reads CASSLGLSEQFF. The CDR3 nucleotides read TGTGCCAGCAGTTTGGGACTATCTGAGCAGTTCTTC.